Sequencing of this T cell receptor (beta chain) was carried out in a study of blood T cell repertoires in COVID-19. About the research overall: COVID-19 samples, acute and convalescent, were from the United States, Italy and Spain. Nucleic acid was either cDNA or gDNA, and it came from T cells, B-cell-depleted T cells, or PBMCs.

Source study methods: Amplification of reference gene primers was used by the study to estimate nucleated cell counts. Sequencing was performed with immunoSEQ multiplex PCR; in TCRdb, only in-frame clones are kept and a portion is missing. Clonal size and the V and J genes are those of that table, whereas D and trimming came from the DNA. The data hold about 83,000 clones, with roughly 84% observed a single time. V was pared by 2 bases and J by 3 bases, with 9 bases between. CDR3 length: 14 amino acids. Germline V gives CDR1 KGHDR, CDR2 SFDVKD. Sequenced sample: peripheral blood. This chain joins TRBV24-1 and TRBJ1-2; D is undetermined. This clonotype was sampled from a woman of 80 years or more in a cohort sampled during active or convalescent COVID-19. The CDR3 is CATSDSPPDYGYTF. The CDR3 DNA reads TGTGCCACCAGTGATTCTCCCCCAGACTATGGCTACACCTTC.